These 15 T cell receptor beta chains share one sample of origin, sequenced in a study of blood T cell repertoires in COVID-19. Clones were read by immunoSEQ multiplex PCR, and TCRdb kept only the in-frame ones, dropping some. The repertoire consists of 150,000 to 160,000 clones, with 83% occurring once and the leading ten covering about 12%. What was sequenced was peripheral blood. These receptors were taken from a woman in her sixties with COVID-19, enrolled during active disease.

The chain carries TRBV5-5 and TRBJ1-1; D is undetermined. Trimming removed 2 bases from V and 5 bases from J, with 10 bases in between. The CDR3 length is 13 residues. Germline V CDR1 and CDR2: SGHKS, YYEKEE (reference sequence). In DNA form, the CDR3 reads TGTGCCAGCAGCTTTGGGTCGGGTACTGAAGCTTTCTTT. Its protein product is CASSFGSGTEAFF.

The rearrangement joins TRBV6-5 to TRBJ2-1; unclear D gene. This CDR3 spans 15 amino acids. Looked up from germline, CDR1 is MNHEY and CDR2 is SVGAGI. V was trimmed by 6 bases and J by 5 bases, leaving 17 bases between them. The CDR3 sequence is CASRPQEIKNNEQFF. CDR3 sequence (DNA): TGTGCCAGCAGGCCCCAGGAAATTAAGAACAATGAGCAGTTCTTC.

The genes are TRBV11-2 and TRBJ1-1; 7 nucleotides line up with TRBD1. The junction had 4 bases not matched to a gene; V was cut back by 1 base and J by 5 bases. The CDR3 totals 14 residues. In germline, CDR1 is SGHAT, CDR2 FQNNGV. Here the CDR3 reads CASSLATGRTEAFF. The DNA of the CDR3 is TGTGCCAGCAGCTTAGCGACAGGGAGGACTGAAGCTTTCTTT.

V and J are TRBV29-1 and TRBJ1-1, with TRBD1 as a possible D gene (6 bases). Trimming removed 3 bases at V and 0 bases at J, with 8 bases between. CDR3 length: 13 residues. Germline V gives CDR1 SQVTM, CDR2 ANQGSEA. The CDR3 spells CSVDQGLNTEAFF. The DNA for the CDR3 is TGCAGCGTTGATCAGGGGTTGAACACTGAAGCTTTCTTT.

This rearrangement joins TRBV5-1 to TRBJ2-3; TRBD2 agrees at 13 bases. The ends lost 1 base at V and 5 bases at J; junction bases unmatched: 7. CDR3 length equals 17 residues. The germline gives CDR1 SGHRS, CDR2 YFSETQ. CDR3 sequence: CASSLRSGTSGEDTQYF. CDR3 bases: TGCGCCAGCAGCTTGCGCTCCGGGACTAGCGGGGAAGATACGCAGTATTTT.

The chain combines TRBV7-3 with TRBJ2-7; TRBD1 is a possible D gene (5 bases). V dropped 2 bases and J dropped 3 bases, with 14 bases sitting between them. The germline gives CDR1 SGHTA, CDR2 FQGTGA. This CDR3 region has 15 residues. CDR3 amino acids: CASSLARTGYYEQYF. The CDR3 DNA reads TGTGCCAGCAGCTTAGCCCGTACAGGTTACTACGAGCAGTACTTC.

This chain uses TRBV7-9 with TRBJ1-2, with TRBD1 matching 9 bases. V was clipped by 0 bases and J by 6 bases; unmatched bases: 2. The CDR3 length is 14 residues. From germline, CDR1 is SEHNR and CDR2 FQNEAQ (reference sequence). The CDR3 here is CASSLAQGADGYTF. The CDR3 DNA follows: TGTGCCAGCAGCTTAGCACAGGGGGCGGATGGCTACACCTTC.

The rearrangement joins TRBV7-9 to TRBJ2-1; 7 nucleotides agree with TRBD2. Germline values: CDR1 SEHNR, CDR2 FQNEAQ (reference sequence). The CDR3 runs 18 residues. After removal of 3 bases from V and 6 bases from J, the junction contained 17 bases not matched to a gene. The CDR3 region is CASSFRTLTSSNANEQFF. The CDR3 DNA reads as TGTGCCAGCAGCTTCCGCACCTTGACTAGCTCAAATGCCAATGAGCAGTTCTTC.

This clone appeared a few times. This chain uses TRBV5-4 with TRBJ1-1, with D unclear. The CDR3 spans 15 residues. Germline CDR1 and CDR2: SGHNT and YYREEE (reference sequence). V lost 2 bases and J lost 2, with 13 bases in between. CDR3 sequence reads: CASSFSRRLNTEAFF. The CDR3 coding sequence is TGTGCCAGCAGCTTCTCCAGGAGGTTAAACACTGAAGCTTTCTTT.

The chain couples TRBV5-6 to TRBJ1-4, with D uncertain. Germline V gene data show CDR1 as SGHDT and CDR2 as YYEEEE. The CDR3 loop spans 13 amino acids. Trimming took 3 bases from V and 8 from J, leaving 11 bases between them. Here the CDR3 DNA reads TGTGCCAGCAGCTCGTCAACATCAGAAAAACTGTTTTTT. Its translation is CASSSSTSEKLFF.

The table lists this clone with a few counts. V and J are TRBV7-9 and TRBJ1-2, with 11 bases matching TRBD1. Germline values: CDR1 SEHNR, CDR2 FQNEAQ (reference sequence). Unmatched junction bases numbered 7, after V lost 4 bases and J lost 0 bases. This CDR3 spans 17 amino acids. CDR3 coding DNA: TGTGCCAGCAGCTCCGGACAGGGGGCCCGGGCTAACTATGGCTACACCTTC. Encoded protein: CASSSGQGARANYGYTF.

This clone was seen a few times. The rearrangement links TRBV2 to TRBJ2-1; TRBD1 matches at 8 bases. The length of the CDR3 is 13 residues. Germline V gene lookup returns CDR1 SNHLY and CDR2 FYNNEI. J was trimmed by 7 bases and V by 7 bases; bases with no gene match: 6. CDR3 region: CASNGQGGNEQFF. The CDR3 nucleotides read TGTGCCAGCAATGGACAGGGTGGGAATGAGCAGTTCTTC.

V and J are TRBV30 and TRBJ1-6; 7 nucleotides align to TRBD1. Losses at the gene ends were 5 bases for V and 9 bases for J; bases not matched to a gene: 10. The germline V gene has CDR1 GTSNPN and CDR2 SVGIG (reference sequence). This CDR3 spans 14 amino acids. The CDR3 nucleotides are TGTGCCTGGGCCTTAGGGACAGTCCCTTCACCCCTCCACTTT. Translation: CAWALGTVPSPLHF. Together with reference TRBV30 and TRBJ1-6, the CDR3 gives the full variable domain: SQTIHQWPATLVQPVGSPLSLECTVEGTSNPNLYWYRQAAGRGLQLLFYSVGIGQISSEVPQNLSASRPQDRQFILSSKKLLLSDSGFYLCAWALGTVPSPLHFGNGTRLTVT.

This clone was counted only a few times. The chain uses TRBV25-1 and TRBJ2-3; the match to TRBD1 covers 8 bases. The V gene's germline CDR1 is MGHDK and CDR2 SYGVNS. This CDR3 contains 16 residues. Trimming cost V 5 bases and J 6 bases; bases outside gene matches: 13. DNA for the CDR3: TGTGCCAGCAGTCAGACAGGGGCGACTGTAATGGATACGCAGTATTTT. Translating it yields CASSQTGATVMDTQYF.

The gene calls are TRBV19 and TRBJ2-5; the D gene is possibly TRBD2 (5 bases). Trimming removed 7 bases from V and 2 bases from J, with 11 bases in between. The CDR3 runs to 13 residues. Germline loops: CDR1 LNHDA, CDR2 SQIVND (reference sequence). CDR3 DNA sequence: TGTGCCAGTACCCCCGGACTGCAAGAGACCCAGTACTTC. Protein: CASTPGLQETQYF.